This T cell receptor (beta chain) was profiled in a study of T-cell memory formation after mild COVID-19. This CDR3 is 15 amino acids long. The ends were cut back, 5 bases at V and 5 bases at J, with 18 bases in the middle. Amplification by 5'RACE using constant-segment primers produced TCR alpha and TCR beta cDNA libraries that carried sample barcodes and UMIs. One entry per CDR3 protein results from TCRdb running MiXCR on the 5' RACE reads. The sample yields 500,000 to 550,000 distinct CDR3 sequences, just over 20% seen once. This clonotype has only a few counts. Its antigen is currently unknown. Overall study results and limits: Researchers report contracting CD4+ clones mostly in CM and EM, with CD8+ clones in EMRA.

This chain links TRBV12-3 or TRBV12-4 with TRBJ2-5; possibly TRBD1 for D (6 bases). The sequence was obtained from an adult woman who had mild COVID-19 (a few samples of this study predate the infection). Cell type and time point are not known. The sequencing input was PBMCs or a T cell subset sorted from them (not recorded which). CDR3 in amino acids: CASSKTPQGAETQYF. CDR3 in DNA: TGTGCCAGCAGTAAAACCCCACAGGGTGCGGAGACCCAGTACTTC.